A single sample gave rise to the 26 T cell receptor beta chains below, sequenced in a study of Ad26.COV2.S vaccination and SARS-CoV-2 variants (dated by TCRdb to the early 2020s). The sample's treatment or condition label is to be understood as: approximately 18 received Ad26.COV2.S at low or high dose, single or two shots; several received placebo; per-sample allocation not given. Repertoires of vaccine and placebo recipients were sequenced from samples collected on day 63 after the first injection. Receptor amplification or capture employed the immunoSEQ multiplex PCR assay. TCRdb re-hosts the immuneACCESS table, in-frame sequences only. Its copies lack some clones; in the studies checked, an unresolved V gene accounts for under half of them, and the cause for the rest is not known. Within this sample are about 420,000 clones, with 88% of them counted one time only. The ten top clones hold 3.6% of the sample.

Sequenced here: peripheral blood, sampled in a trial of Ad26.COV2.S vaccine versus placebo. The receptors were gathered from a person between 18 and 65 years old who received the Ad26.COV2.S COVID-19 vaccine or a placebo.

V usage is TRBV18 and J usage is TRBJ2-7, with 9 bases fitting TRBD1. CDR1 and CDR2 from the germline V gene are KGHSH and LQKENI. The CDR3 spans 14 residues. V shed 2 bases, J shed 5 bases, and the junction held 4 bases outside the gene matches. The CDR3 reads CASSPRTGEHEQYF. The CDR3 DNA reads TGTGCCAGCTCACCAAGGACAGGGGAACACGAGCAGTACTTC. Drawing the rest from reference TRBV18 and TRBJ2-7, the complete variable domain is NAGVMQNPRHLVRRRGQEARLRCSPMKGHSHVYWYRQLPEEGLKFMVYLQKENIIDESGMPKERFSAEFPKEGPSILRIQQVVRGDSAAYFCASSPRTGEHEQYFGPGTRLTVT.

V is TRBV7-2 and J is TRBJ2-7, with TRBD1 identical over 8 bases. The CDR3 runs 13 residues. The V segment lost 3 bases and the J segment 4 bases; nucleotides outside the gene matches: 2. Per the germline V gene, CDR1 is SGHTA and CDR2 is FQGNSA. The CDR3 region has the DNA TGTGCCAGCAGCTTCCGGACAGGGTACGAGCAGTACTTC. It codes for CASSFRTGYEQYF.

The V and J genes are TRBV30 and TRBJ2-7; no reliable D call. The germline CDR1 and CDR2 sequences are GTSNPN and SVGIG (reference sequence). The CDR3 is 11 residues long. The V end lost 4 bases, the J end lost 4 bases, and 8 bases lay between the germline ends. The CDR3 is CAWKVGYEQYF. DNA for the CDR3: TGTGCCTGGAAGGTGGGATACGAGCAGTACTTC.

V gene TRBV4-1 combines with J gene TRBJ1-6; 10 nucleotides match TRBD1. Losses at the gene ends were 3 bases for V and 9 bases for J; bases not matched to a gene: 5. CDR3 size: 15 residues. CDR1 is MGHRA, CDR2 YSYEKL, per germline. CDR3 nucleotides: TGCGCCAGCAGCCAGACAGGGGGCAGGCGTTCACCCCTCCACTTT. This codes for CASSQTGGRRSPLHF.

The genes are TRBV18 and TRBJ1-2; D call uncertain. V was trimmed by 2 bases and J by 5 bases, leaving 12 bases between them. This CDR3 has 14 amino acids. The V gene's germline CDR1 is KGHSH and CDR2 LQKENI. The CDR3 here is CASSPEKMGYGYTF. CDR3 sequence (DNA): TGTGCCAGCTCACCAGAGAAGATGGGGTATGGCTACACCTTC.

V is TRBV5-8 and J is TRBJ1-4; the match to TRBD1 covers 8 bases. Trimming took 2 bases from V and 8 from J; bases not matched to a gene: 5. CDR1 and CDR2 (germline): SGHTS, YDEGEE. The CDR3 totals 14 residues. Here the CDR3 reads CASSFGQGGEKLFF. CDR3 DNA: TGTGCCAGCAGCTTCGGACAGGGAGGAGAAAAACTGTTTTTT.

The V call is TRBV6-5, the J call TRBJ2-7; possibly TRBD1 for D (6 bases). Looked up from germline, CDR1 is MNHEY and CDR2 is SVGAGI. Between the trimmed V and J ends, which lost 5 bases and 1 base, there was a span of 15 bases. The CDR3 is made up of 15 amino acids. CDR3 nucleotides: TGTGCCAGCAGTACTCCGGGACACGGGTCCTACGAGCAGTACTTC. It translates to CASSTPGHGSYEQYF.

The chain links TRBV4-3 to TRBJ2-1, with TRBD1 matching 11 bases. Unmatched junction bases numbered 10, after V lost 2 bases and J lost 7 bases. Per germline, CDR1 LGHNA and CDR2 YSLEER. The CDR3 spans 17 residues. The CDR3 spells CASSQPPGQGAKNEQFF. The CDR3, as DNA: TGCGCCAGCAGCCAACCTCCTGGACAGGGGGCCAAGAATGAGCAGTTCTTC.

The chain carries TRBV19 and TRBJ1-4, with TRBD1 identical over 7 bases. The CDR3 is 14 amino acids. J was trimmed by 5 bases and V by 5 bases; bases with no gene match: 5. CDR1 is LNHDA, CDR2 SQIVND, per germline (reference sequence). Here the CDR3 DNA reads TGTGCCAGTAGTGTGACAGGGAGGAATGAAAAACTGTTTTTT. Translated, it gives CASSVTGRNEKLFF.

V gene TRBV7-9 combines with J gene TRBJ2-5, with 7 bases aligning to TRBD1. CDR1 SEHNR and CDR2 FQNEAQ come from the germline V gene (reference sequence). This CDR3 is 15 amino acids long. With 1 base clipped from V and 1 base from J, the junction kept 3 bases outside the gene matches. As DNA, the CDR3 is TGTGCCAGCAGCTTAGGGGGACAGTTCCAAGAGACCCAGTACTTC. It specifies CASSLGGQFQETQYF.

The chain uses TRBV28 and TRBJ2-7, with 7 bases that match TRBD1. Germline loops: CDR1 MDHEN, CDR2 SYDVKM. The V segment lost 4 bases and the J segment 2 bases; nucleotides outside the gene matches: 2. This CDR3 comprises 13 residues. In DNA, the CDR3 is TGTGCCAGCAGTTGGGACAGACCCTACGAGCAGTACTTC. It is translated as CASSWDRPYEQYF.

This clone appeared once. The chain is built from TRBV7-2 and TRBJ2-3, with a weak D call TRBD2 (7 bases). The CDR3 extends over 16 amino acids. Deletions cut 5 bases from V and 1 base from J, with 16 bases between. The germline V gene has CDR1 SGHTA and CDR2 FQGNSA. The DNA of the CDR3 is TGTGCCAGCAGCCCATCGGGGGGCCGGCGCACAGATACGCAGTATTTT. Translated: CASSPSGGRRTDTQYF.

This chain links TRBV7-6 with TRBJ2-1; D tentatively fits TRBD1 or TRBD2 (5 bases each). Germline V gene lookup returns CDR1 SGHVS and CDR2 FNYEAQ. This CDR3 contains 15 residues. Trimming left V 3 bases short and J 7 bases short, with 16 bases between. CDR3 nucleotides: TGTGCCAGCAGCTTTCAGCCAGGGAGTGGTAATGAGCAGTTCTTC. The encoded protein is CASSFQPGSGNEQFF.

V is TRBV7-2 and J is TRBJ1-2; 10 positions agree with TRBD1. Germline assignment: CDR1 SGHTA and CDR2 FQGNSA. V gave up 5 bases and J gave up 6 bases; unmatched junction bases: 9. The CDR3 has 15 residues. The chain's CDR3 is CASSRRDRGINGYTF. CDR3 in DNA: TGTGCCAGCAGCCGCCGGGACAGGGGAATTAATGGCTACACCTTC.

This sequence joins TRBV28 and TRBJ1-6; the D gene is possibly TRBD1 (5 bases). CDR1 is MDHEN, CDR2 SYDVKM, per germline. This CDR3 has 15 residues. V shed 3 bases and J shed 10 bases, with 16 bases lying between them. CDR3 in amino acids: CASSLNRGVRSPLHF. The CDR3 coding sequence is TGTGCCAGCAGTTTGAATAGAGGGGTCCGGTCACCCCTCCACTTT.

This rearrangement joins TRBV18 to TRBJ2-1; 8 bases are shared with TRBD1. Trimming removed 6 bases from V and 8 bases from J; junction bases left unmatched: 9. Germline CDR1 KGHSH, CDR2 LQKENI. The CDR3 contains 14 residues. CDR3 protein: CASSLRTGSYEQFF. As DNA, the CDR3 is TGTGCCAGCTCCCTAAGGACAGGGAGTTATGAGCAGTTCTTC.

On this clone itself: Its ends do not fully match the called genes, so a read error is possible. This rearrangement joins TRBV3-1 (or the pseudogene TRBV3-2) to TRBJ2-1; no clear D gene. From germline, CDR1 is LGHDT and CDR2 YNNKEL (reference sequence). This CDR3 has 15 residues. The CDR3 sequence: CASSQGGEVYDEQFF. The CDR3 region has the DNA TGTGCCAGCAGCCAAGGCGGTGAGGTCTACGATGAGCAGTTCTTC.

The CDR3 region is CASSKTGTSGGANTQYF. CDR3 DNA: TGTGCCAGCAGCAAAACCGGGACTAGCGGGGGGGCGAATACGCAGTATTTT. The V and J genes are TRBV7-2 and TRBJ2-3, with 16 bases lining up with TRBD2. Trimming removed 5 bases from V and 7 bases from J; junction bases left unmatched: 9. Germline CDR1 is SGHTA and CDR2 is FQGNSA. The CDR3 has 17 residues.

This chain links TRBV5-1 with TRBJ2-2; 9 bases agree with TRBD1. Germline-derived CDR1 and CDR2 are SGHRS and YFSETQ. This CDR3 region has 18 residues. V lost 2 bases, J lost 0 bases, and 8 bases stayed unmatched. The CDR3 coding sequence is TGCGCCAGCAGCTTTGAGGACAGGGGTGGCTCGAACACCGGGGAGCTGTTTTTT. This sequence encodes CASSFEDRGGSNTGELFF.

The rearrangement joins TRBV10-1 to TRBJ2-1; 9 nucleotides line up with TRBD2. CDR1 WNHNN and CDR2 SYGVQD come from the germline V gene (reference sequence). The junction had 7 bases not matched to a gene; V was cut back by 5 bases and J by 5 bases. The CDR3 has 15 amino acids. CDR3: CASSRSGLAHNEQFF. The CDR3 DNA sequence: TGCGCCAGCAGTCGGTCGGGACTAGCCCACAATGAGCAGTTCTTC.

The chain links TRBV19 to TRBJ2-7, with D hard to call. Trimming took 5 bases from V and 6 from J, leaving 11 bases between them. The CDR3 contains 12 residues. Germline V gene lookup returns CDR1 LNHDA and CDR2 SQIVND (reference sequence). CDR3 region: CASSPSLGEQYF. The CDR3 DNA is TGTGCCAGTAGTCCATCCCTGGGCGAGCAGTACTTC.

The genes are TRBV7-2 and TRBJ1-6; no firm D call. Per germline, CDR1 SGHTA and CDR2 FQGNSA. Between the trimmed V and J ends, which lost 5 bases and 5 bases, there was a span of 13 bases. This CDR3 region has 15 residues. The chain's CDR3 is CASSLQLPNNSPLHF. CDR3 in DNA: TGTGCCAGCAGCCTACAATTACCTAATAATTCACCCCTCCACTTT.

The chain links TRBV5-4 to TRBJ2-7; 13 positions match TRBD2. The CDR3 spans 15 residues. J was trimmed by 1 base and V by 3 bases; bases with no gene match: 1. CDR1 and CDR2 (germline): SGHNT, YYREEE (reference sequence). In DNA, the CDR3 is TGTGCCAGCAGCTGGGGACTAGCGGGATCCTACGAGCAGTACTTC. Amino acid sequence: CASSWGLAGSYEQYF. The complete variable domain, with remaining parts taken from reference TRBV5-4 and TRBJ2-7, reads ETGVTQSPTHLIKTRGQQVTLRCSSQSGHNTVSWYQQALGQGPQFIFQYYREEENGRGNFPPRFSGLQFPNYSSELNVNALELDDSALYLCASSWGLAGSYEQYFGPGTRLTVT.

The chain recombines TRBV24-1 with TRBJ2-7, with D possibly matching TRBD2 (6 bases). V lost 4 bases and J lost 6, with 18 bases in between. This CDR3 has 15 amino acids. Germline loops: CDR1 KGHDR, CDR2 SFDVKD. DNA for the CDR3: TGTGCCACCAGTGAGACCGGAGGGGCGCAAGGCGAGCAGTACTTC. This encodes CATSETGGAQGEQYF.

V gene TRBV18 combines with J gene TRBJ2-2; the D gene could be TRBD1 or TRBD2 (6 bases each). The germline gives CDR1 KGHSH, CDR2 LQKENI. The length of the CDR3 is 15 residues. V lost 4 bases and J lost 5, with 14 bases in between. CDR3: CASSRRGPGTGELFF. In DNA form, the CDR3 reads TGTGCCAGCTCACGACGGGGGCCTGGAACCGGGGAGCTGTTTTTT.

The CDR3 loop is CASSSSSSRSYEQYF. The CDR3, as DNA: TGTGCCAGTAGTTCGTCGAGTAGCCGCTCCTACGAGCAGTACTTC. The chain carries TRBV19 and TRBJ2-7, with D unclear. This CDR3 has 15 residues. CDR1 is LNHDA, CDR2 SQIVND, per germline (reference sequence). Trimming pared 5 bases from V and 0 bases from J, leaving 14 bases between.